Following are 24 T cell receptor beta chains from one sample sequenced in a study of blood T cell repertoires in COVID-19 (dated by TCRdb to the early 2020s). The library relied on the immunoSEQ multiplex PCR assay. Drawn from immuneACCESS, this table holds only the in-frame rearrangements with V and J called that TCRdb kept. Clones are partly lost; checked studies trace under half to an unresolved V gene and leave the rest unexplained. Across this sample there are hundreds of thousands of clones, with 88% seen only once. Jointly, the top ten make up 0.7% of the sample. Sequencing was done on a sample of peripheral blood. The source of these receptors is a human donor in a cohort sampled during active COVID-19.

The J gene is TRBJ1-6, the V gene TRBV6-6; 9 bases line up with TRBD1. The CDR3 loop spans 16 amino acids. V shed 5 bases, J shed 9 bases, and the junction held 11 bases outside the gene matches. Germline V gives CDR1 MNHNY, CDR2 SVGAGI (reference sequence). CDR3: CASSPRDRVGSSPLHF. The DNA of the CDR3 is TGTGCCAGCAGTCCCCGGGACAGGGTAGGGAGTTCACCCCTCCACTTT.

The CDR3 DNA reads as TGTGCCAGCAGCCCCGTAGGGTCCGGGACAGACTACGAGCAGTACTTC. It codes for CASSPVGSGTDYEQYF. This rearrangement joins TRBV7-9 to TRBJ2-7, with 7 bases fitting TRBD1. CDR1 SEHNR and CDR2 FQNEAQ come from the germline V gene (reference sequence). The CDR3 contains 16 residues. The junction had 13 bases not matched to a gene; V was cut back by 5 bases and J by 3 bases.

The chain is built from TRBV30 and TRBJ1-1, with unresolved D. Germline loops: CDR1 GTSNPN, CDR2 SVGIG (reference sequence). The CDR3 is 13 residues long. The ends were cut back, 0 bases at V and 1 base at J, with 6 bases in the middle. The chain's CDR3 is CAWSVSRNTEAFF. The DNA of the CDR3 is TGTGCCTGGAGTGTAAGCCGGAACACTGAAGCTTTCTTT.

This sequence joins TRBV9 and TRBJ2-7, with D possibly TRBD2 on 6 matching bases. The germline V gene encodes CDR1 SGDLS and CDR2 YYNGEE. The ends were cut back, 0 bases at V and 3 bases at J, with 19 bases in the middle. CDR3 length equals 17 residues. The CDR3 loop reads CASSVGPVGAGGYEQYF. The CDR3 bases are TGTGCCAGCAGCGTAGGTCCTGTGGGCGCCGGGGGCTACGAGCAGTACTTC.

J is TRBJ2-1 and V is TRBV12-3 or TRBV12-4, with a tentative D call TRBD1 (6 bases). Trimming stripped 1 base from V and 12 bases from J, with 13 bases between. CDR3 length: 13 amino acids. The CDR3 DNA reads TGTGCCAGCAGTTTAGATACAGGGCCAGTGCAGTTCTTC. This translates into CASSLDTGPVQFF.

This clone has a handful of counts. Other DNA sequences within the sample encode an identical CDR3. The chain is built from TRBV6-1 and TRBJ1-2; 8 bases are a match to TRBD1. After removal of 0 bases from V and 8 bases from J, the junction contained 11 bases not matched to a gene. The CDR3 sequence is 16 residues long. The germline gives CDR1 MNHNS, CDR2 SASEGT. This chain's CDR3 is CASSEAANRGVGGYTF. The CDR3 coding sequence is TGTGCCAGCAGTGAAGCGGCTAACAGGGGGGTTGGGGGCTACACCTTC.

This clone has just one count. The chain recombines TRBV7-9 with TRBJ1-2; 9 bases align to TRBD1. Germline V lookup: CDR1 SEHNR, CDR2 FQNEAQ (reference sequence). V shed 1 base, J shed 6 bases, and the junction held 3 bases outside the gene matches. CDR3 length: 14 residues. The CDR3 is CASSLEGTGNGYTF. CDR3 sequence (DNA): TGTGCCAGCAGCTTAGAGGGGACAGGGAATGGCTACACCTTC. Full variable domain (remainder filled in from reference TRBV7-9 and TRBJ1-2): DTGVSQNPRHKITKRGQNVTFRCDPISEHNRLYWYRQTLGQGPEFLTYFQNEAQLEKSRLLSDRFSAERPKGSFSTLEIQRTEQGDSAMYLCASSLEGTGNGYTFGSGTRLTVV.

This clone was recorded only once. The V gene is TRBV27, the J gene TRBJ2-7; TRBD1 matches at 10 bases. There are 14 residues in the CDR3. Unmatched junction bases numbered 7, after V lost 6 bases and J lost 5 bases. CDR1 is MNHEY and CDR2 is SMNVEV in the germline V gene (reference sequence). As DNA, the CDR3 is TGTGCCAGCAGCCTAGACAGGGGGCGCAACGAGCAGTACTTC. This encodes CASSLDRGRNEQYF.

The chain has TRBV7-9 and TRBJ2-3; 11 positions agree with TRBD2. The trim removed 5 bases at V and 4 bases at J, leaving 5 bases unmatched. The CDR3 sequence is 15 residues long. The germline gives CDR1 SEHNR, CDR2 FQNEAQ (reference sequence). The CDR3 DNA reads TGTGCCAGCAGCCATACTAGCGGGAGCCCAGATACGCAGTATTTT. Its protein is CASSHTSGSPDTQYF.

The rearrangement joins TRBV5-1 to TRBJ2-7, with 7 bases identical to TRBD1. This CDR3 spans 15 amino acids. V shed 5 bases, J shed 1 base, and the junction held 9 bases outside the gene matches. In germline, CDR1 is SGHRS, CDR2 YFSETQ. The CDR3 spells CASRPGQSFSYEQYF. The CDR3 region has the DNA TGCGCCAGCAGACCGGGACAGTCTTTTTCCTACGAGCAGTACTTC.

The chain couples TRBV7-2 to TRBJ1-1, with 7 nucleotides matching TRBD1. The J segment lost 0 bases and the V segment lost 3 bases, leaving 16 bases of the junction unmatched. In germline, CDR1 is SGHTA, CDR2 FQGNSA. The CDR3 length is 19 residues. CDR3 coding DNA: TGTGCCAGCAGCTTCCCATCGACAGGGAGGAGGTCAATGAACACTGAAGCTTTCTTT. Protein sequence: CASSFPSTGRRSMNTEAFF.

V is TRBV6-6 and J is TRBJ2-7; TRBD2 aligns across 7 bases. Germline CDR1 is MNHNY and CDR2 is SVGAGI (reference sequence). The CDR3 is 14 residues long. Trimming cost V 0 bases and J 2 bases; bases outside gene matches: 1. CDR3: CASSYSSGTYEQYF. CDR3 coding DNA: TGTGCCAGCAGTTACTCGAGCGGGACCTACGAGCAGTACTTC.

The chain's CDR3 is CASTQRDYEQYF. CDR3 sequence (DNA): TGTGCCAGCACCCAACGGGACTACGAGCAGTACTTC. This rearrangement joins TRBV28 to TRBJ2-7, with D possibly matching TRBD2 (5 bases). The CDR3 spans 12 residues. V lost 7 bases to trimming and J lost 3 bases, with 10 bases between them. Germline CDR1 is MDHEN and CDR2 is SYDVKM.

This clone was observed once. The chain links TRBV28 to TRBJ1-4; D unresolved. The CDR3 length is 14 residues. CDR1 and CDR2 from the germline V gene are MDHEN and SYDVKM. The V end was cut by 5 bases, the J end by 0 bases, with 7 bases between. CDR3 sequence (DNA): TGTGCCAGCAGTCAAGCGGCAACTAATGAAAAACTGTTTTTT. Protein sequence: CASSQAATNEKLFF.

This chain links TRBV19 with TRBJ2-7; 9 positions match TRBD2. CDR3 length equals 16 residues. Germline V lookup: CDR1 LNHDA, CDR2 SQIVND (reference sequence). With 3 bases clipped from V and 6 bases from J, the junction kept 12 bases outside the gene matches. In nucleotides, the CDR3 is TGTGCCAGTAGTATTTCCCATCTAGCGGGACCGAGCGAGCAGTACTTC. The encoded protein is CASSISHLAGPSEQYF.

DNA of the CDR3: TGTGCCAGTAGTAGAGGACAGGGGTATCGGAAAGAGACCCAGTACTTC. Translating it yields CASSRGQGYRKETQYF. The chain combines TRBV19 with TRBJ2-5; 9 bases are shared with TRBD1. Losses at the gene ends were 4 bases for V and 3 bases for J; bases not matched to a gene: 9. The V gene's germline CDR1 is LNHDA and CDR2 SQIVND (reference sequence). The CDR3 is 16 amino acids.

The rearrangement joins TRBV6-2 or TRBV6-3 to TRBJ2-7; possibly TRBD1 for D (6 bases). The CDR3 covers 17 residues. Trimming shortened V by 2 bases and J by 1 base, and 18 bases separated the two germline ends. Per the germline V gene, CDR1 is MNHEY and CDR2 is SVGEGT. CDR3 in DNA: TGTGCCAGCAGTTACACCTGGGGGACAATCGAATCCTACGAGCAGTACTTC. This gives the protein CASSYTWGTIESYEQYF.

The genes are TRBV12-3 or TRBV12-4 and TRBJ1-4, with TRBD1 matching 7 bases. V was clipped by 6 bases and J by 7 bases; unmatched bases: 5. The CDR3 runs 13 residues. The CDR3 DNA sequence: TGTGCCAGCAGCCCCGACAGGGCTGAAAAACTGTTTTTT. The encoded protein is CASSPDRAEKLFF.

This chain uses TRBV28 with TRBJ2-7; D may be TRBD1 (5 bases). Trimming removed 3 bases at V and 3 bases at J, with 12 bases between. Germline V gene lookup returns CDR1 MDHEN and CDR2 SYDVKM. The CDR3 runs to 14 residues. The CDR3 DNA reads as TGTGCCAGCAGTTTTTCAGGGTCCCTCTACGAGCAGTACTTC. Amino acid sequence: CASSFSGSLYEQYF.

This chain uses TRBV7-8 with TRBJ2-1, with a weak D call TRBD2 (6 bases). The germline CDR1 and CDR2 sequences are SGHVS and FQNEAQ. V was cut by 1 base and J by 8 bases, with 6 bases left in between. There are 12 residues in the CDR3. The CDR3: CASSLGEDEQFF. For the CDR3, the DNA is TGTGCCAGCAGCTTAGGGGAGGATGAGCAGTTCTTC.

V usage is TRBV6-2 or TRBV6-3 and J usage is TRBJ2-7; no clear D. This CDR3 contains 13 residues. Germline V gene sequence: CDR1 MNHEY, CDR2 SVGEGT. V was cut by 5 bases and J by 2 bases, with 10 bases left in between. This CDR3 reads CASSTFPAYEQYF. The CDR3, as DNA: TGTGCCAGCAGTACGTTTCCAGCCTACGAGCAGTACTTC.

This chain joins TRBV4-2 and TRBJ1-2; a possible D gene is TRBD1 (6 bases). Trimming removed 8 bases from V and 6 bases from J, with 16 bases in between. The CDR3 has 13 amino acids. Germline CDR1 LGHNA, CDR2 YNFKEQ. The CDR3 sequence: CASSTRGADGYTF. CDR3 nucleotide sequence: TGTGCCAGCTCTACCCGGGGGGCGGATGGCTACACCTTC.

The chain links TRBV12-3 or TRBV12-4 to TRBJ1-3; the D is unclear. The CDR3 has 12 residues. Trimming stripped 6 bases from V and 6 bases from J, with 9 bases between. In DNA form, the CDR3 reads TGTGCCAGCAGAGCAGGCGCAAACACCATATATTTT. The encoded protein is CASRAGANTIYF.

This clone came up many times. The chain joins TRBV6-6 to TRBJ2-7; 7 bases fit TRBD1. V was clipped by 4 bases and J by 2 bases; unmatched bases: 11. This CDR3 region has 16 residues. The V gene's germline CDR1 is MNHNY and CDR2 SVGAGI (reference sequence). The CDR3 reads CASSSSLGGLTYEQYF. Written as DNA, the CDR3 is TGTGCCAGCAGTTCCTCCCTAGGGGGCCTGACCTACGAGCAGTACTTC.